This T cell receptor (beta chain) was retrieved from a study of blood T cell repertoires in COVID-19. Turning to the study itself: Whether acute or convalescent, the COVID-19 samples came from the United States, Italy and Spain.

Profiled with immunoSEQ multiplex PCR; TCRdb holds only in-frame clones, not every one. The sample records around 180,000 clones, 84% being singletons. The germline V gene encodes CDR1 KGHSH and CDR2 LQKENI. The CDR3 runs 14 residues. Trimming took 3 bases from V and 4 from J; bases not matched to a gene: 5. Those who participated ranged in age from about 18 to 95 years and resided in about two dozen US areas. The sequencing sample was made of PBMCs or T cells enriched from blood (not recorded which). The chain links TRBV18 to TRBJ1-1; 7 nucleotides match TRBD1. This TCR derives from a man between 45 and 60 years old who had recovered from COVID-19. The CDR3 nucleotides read TGTGCCAGCTCACCGAGGGGGCAGGGCACTGAAGCTTTCTTT. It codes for CASSPRGQGTEAFF.